This entry is about one T cell receptor (beta chain). What it recognizes is unknown. This entry belongs to a study of cytomegalovirus exposure and HLA in healthy donors. Overall study: When about 400 donors were genotyped, roughly 78% of them were found to fall in the Caucasian-associated ancestry cluster.

V was clipped by 0 bases and J by 1 base; unmatched bases: 3. The CDR3 runs to 16 residues. Germline values: CDR1 LGHNA, CDR2 YSLEER. In the PCR, 60 Vbeta and 13 Jbeta primers were used. Here immunoSEQ multiplex PCR was the method, and the copy in TCRdb shows in-frame clones only, minus some. The sample has approximately 190,000 clones; 82% are singletons. Overall study results and limits: HLA restriction was apparent for most CMV-associated TCR beta chains in a later analysis.

The material sequenced was PBMCs. The chain combines TRBV4-3 with TRBJ1-5, with TRBD1 matching over 7 bases. The receptor's source is a woman between 50 and 59 years old in good health and CMV-seropositive. The CDR3 is CASSQDAGGSNQPQHF. CDR3 sequence (DNA): TGCGCCAGCAGCCAAGATGCAGGGGGAAGCAATCAGCCCCAGCATTTT.